Below, 2 T cell receptor beta chains from the same sample are listed, as sequenced in a study of blood T cell repertoires in COVID-19. Clones were read by immunoSEQ multiplex PCR, and TCRdb kept only the in-frame ones, dropping some. Among 200,000 to 300,000 clones listed, roughly 84% were seen once. Sequencing was carried out using peripheral blood. The receptors stem from a man in his fifties or sixties with acute or convalescent COVID-19.

The rearrangement links TRBV29-1 to TRBJ2-6, with 9 bases matching TRBD2. The CDR3 is 17 amino acids. With 4 bases clipped from V and 0 bases from J, the junction kept 7 bases outside the gene matches. Germline assignment: CDR1 SQVTM and CDR2 ANQGSEA. CDR3 nucleotides: TGCAGCGTTGGGTTGCGGGGGGGACTCTCTGGGGCCAACGTCCTGACTTTC. This translates into CSVGLRGGLSGANVLTF. Combining the CDR3 with reference TRBV29-1 and TRBJ2-6 gives the whole variable domain SAVISQKPSRDICQRGTSLTIQCQVDSQVTMMFWYRQQPGQSLTLIATANQGSEATYESGFVIDKFPISRPNLTFSTLTVSNMSPEDSSIYLCSVGLRGGLSGANVLTFGAGSRLTVL.

The V call is TRBV19, the J call TRBJ2-2, with a possible D match to TRBD1 (6 bases). V was shortened by 6 bases and J by 0 bases, with 11 bases between the two germline ends. CDR1 is LNHDA, CDR2 SQIVND, per germline (reference sequence). This CDR3 has 15 amino acids. As DNA, the CDR3 is TGTGCCAGTAGAACCGGGACAACGAACACCGGGGAGCTGTTTTTT. Translation gives CASRTGTTNTGELFF.